This TCR beta chain is from a study of T cells in Graves' hyperthyroidism and ophthalmopathy. Background on the study: Before any treatment, at initial diagnosis, peripheral blood was collected.

RNA transcripts yielded amplified TCR beta CDR3 regions. First-round RT-PCR targeting the TCR CDR3 was performed with the HTBI primer set. TCRdb processed the multiplex PCR reads anew with MiXCR; each CDR3 protein has one entry. The repertoire holds roughly 750,000 distinct CDR3 sequences, with around 15% as singletons. Concerning this clonotype itself: Its specificity is unknown.

Stable Graves' hyperthyroidism denoted no ophthalmopathy progression over 18 months. The authors obtained PBMCs from roughly 10 ml of fresh peripheral blood. This CDR3 region has 16 residues. V was cut by 0 bases and J by 2 bases, with 14 bases left in between. Germline-derived CDR1 and CDR2 are MGHDK and SYGVNS. Findings and limits, study-wide: Most thyroid-expanded clonotypes above 0.001 were also found in blood.

The chain has TRBV25-1 and TRBJ2-7; the D call may be TRBD1 or TRBD2 (5 bases each). The sequence derives from a man between 18 and 29 years old with Graves' hyperthyroidism. The sequencing input was blood. CDR3 nucleotides: TGTGCCAGCAGTGAATATTGGGACCCCGCCACCTACGAGCAGTACTTC. Its protein product is CASSEYWDPATYEQYF.